This TCR beta chain was identified during a study of shared clonotypes between healthy human individuals. Study information: Donors, aged 18 to 49, were two women and a few men.

The assay was carried out at the deep level. TCRdb keeps only in-frame clones here, not all; method: immunoSEQ multiplex PCR. The repertoire holds some 200,000 clones, with approximately 70% as singletons. The CDR3 is 14 amino acids. V lost 1 base to trimming and J lost 4 bases, with 10 bases between them. In germline, CDR1 is MGHDK, CDR2 SYGVNS. Input material: memory CD4+ T cells sorted from blood. Indicated subset: CD45RA-negative fraction. The sequence derives from a man under 40 in good health. This chain joins TRBV25-1 and TRBJ2-5; D perhaps matches TRBD2 (5 bases). In nucleotides, the CDR3 is TGTGCCAGCAGTGAATGGCTAGCAGGAGAGACCCAGTACTTC. It yields the protein CASSEWLAGETQYF.